Listed below are T cell receptor beta chains from one sample, sequenced in a study of blood T cell repertoires in COVID-19. The repertoire was sequenced with immunoSEQ multiplex PCR; TCRdb's copy has only in-frame clones and lacks some. Among about 150,000 clones listed, around 80% were seen once. Sequenced sample: peripheral blood. The receptors here all came from a human donor with acute or convalescent COVID-19. The donor label of this sample is uncertain. Each CDR3 is given with its conserved first and last residue. D genes are given only for firm matches. Expanded clones are given a class, and other clones once, few, many or no size at all.

- - TRBJ1-2 TRBV12-3/TRBV12-4 CASSFGSYGYTF TGTGCCAGCAGTTTCGGTTCCTATGGCTACACCTTC
TRBD1 - TRBJ1-4 TRBV3-1/TRBV3-2 CASSQAGQGELFF TGTGCCAGCAGCCAAGCCGGACAGGGAGAACTGTTTTTT
- - TRBJ1-5 TRBV12-3/TRBV12-4 CASSLNSQQPQHF TGTGCCAGCAGTTTAAACTCCCAACAGCCCCAGCATTTT
- few TRBJ1-5 TRBV4-2 CASSQGNFANQPQHF TGTGCCAGCAGCCAGGGCAACTTCGCTAATCAGCCCCAGCATTTT
TRBD1 - TRBJ1-1 TRBV7-2 CASSPGQGRVAFF TGTGCCAGCAGCCCGGGACAGGGGAGGGTGGCTTTCTTT
TRBD1 - TRBJ1-1 TRBV19 CASSPDRGGTEAFF TGTGCCAGTAGCCCCGACAGGGGGGGGACTGAAGCTTTCTTT
TRBD2 - TRBJ2-7 TRBV7-2 CASSLLAGGPGEQYF TGTGCCAGCAGTCTTCTGGCGGGGGGGCCGGGCGAGCAGTACTTC
TRBD2 - TRBJ2-1 TRBV7-2 CASSPLAAYNEQFF TGTGCCAGCAGCCCACTAGCGGCCTACAATGAGCAGTTCTTC
TRBD1 - TRBJ1-1 TRBV5-4 CATRDSLNTEAFF TGTGCCACCAGGGACAGCTTGAACACTGAAGCTTTCTTT
- - TRBJ1-4 TRBV5-1 CASRRAPNEKLFF TGCGCCAGCAGGCGGGCACCTAATGAAAAACTGTTTTTT
TRBD1 - TRBJ1-2 TRBV30 CAWRGGTGAYGYTF TGTGCCTGGAGAGGTGGGACAGGGGCCTATGGCTACACCTTC
- - TRBJ1-4 TRBV12-3/TRBV12-4 CASSYDSNEKLFF TGTGCCAGCAGTTACGACAGTAATGAAAAACTGTTTTTT
TRBD1 - TRBJ1-1 TRBV6-5 CASKPGQGYNTEAFF TGTGCCAGCAAGCCGGGACAGGGTTATAACACTGAAGCTTTCTTT
TRBD2 few TRBJ2-5 TRBV18 CASSPSGGQETQYF TGTGCCAGCTCACCCTCGGGGGGCCAAGAGACCCAGTACTTC
- - TRBJ2-2 TRBV5-4 CASSLGPGRVNTGELFF TGTGCCAGCAGCTTGGGTCCGGGCAGGGTGAACACCGGGGAGCTGTTTTTT
- - TRBJ2-1 TRBV7-9 CASSLSSREQFF TGTGCCAGCAGCTTATCTAGCCGTGAGCAGTTCTTC
- few TRBJ1-2 TRBV25-1 CASSDRGYGYTF TGTGCCAGCAGTGACAGGGGCTATGGCTACACCTTC